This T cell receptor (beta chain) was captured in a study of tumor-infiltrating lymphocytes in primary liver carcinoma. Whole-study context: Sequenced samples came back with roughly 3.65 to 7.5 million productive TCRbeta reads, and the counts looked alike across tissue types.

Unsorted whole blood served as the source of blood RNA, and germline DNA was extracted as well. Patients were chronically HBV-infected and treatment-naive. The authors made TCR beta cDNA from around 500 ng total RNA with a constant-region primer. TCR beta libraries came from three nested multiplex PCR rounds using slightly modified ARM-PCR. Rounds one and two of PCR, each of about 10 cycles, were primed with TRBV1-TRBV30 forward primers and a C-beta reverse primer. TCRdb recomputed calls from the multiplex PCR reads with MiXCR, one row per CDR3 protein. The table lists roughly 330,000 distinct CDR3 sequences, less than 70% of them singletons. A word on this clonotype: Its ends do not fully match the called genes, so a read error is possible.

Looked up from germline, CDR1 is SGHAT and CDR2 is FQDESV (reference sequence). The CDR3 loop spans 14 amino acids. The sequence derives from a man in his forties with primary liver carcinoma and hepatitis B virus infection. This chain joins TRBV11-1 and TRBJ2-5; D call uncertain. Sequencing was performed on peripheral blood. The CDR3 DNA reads TGCGCCAGCAGCTTAGGAAGTCAGCAAGAGACCCAGTACTTC. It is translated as CASSLGSQQETQYF.